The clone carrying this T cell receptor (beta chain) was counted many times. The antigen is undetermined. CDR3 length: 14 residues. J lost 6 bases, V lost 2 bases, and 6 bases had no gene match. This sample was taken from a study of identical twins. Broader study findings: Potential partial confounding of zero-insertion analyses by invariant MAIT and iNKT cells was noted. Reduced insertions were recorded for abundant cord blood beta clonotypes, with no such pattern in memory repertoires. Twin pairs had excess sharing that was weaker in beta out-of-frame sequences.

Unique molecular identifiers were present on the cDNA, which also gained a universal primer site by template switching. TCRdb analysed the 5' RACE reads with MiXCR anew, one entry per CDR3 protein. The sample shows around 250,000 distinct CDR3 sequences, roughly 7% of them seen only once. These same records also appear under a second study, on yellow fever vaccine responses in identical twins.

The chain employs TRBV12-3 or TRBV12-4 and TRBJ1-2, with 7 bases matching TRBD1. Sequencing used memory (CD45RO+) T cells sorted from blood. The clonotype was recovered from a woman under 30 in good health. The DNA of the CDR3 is TGTGCCAGCAGTTTAACGACAGGGATGAATGGCTACACCTTC. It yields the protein CASSLTTGMNGYTF.